The present T cell receptor beta chain was sequenced within a study of cytomegalovirus exposure and HLA in healthy donors. Primers included in the PCR were 60 Vbeta and 13 Jbeta primers. Clones were read by immunoSEQ multiplex PCR, and TCRdb kept only the in-frame ones, dropping some. Found here are 200,000 to 300,000 clones, approximately 85% of them singletons; the top ten hold about 2%. CDR3 size: 14 residues. Germline assignment: CDR1 MGHDK and CDR2 SYGVNS. The V and J ends lost 2 bases and 6 bases, in that order; junction bases with no gene match: 3. What was sequenced was PBMCs. J is TRBJ2-2 and V is TRBV25-1; TRBD2 matches at 7 bases. This TCR was recovered from a woman between 35 and 50 years old in good health and CMV-seropositive. CDR3 coding DNA: TGTGCCAGCAGTGAAAGCGGGAAAGCCGGGGAGCTGTTTTTT. As protein: CASSESGKAGELFF.